Sequencing of this T cell receptor beta chain was carried out in a study of OX40 agonist ivuxolimab in advanced cancers. In the study overall: At 0.01 to 10 mg/kg, ivuxolimab was administered intravenously to patients every 2 weeks.

Produced via immunoSEQ multiplex PCR; TCRdb's table is partial and in-frame only. The repertoire holds about 62,000 clones, approximately 81% seen once, with around 3.8% in the top ten. Trimming left V 8 bases short and J 5 bases short, with 12 bases between. Per the germline V gene, CDR1 is SEHNR and CDR2 is FQNEAQ (reference sequence). The length of the CDR3 is 12 residues. Sequencing was performed on CD4+ or CD8+ T cells sorted from blood, taken in a trial of the OX40 agonist ivuxolimab. The chain employs TRBV7-9 and TRBJ1-1; tentatively, D is TRBD1 (5 bases). The receptor was isolated from an adult with an advanced solid tumor such as melanoma, head and neck, liver or kidney cancer. CDR3 sequence (DNA): TGTGCCAGCGGGGGTCCAGGTACTGAAGCTTTCTTT. It codes for CASGGPGTEAFF.